The sequence of this T cell receptor (beta chain) was determined in a study of identical twins. This CDR3 region has 14 residues. The germline V and J ends were trimmed by 3 bases and 6 bases, with 11 bases remaining between them. Study results and caveats: Clonotypes of the beta chain that were abundant in cord blood carried fewer insertions (memory repertoires showed none).

TCRdb re-called the 5' RACE reads through MiXCR, storing one row per CDR3 protein. Here the sample spans around 250,000 distinct CDR3 sequences, 6.5% being singletons. In its sample, this clonotype was seen a few times. No antigen is known for it. In addition, the sample was reused for a study of T cells expressing NK-cell markers. This second study says: HCMV seropositivity marked seven of the eight sequenced donors; one was seronegative.

The material sequenced was CD8+ T cells sorted from blood. The V and J genes are TRBV12-3 or TRBV12-4 and TRBJ2-2, with unresolved D. This receptor was identified in a woman in her late teens or twenties in good health. The CDR3: CASSLSGPPGELFF. The DNA of the CDR3 is TGTGCCAGCAGTTTGAGTGGGCCGCCCGGGGAGCTGTTTTTT.